Following are 8 T cell receptor beta chains from one sample sequenced in a study of CD8 T cells in Susac syndrome. Random hexamers were used to reverse transcribe the RNA input (about 0.45 to 1 ug). TCRdb itself ran the immunoSEQ multiplex PCR reads through MiXCR, one entry per CDR3 protein. The sample gives tens of thousands of distinct CDR3 sequences, 91% of which show up once; around 0.5% is in the top ten. Sequenced: CD8+ T cells from PBMCs. These receptors were obtained from a human donor with multiple sclerosis.

This clonotype occurred a few times. The V gene is TRBV7-8, the J gene TRBJ2-7; TRBD1 matches at 7 bases. Germline assignment: CDR1 SGHVS and CDR2 FQNEAQ. The CDR3 is made up of 14 amino acids. The junction had 7 bases not matched to a gene; V was cut back by 5 bases and J by 3 bases. CDR3 protein: CASSQGQFYYEQYF. For the CDR3, the DNA is TGTGCCAGCAGCCAGGGACAGTTCTACTACGAGCAGTACTTC.

The rearrangement uses TRBV7-9 and TRBJ2-2; D may be TRBD2 (6 bases). V was trimmed by 5 bases and J by 5 bases, leaving 18 bases between them. The CDR3 is 16 residues long. The germline V gene has CDR1 SEHNR and CDR2 FQNEAQ (reference sequence). The CDR3 loop reads CASSPTRGSVTGELFF. CDR3 DNA sequence: TGTGCCAGCAGCCCCACTCGGGGGTCTGTTACCGGGGAGCTGTTTTTT.

This rearrangement joins TRBV4-3 to TRBJ2-2; D is ambiguous. The CDR3 consists of 13 residues. Germline lookup yields CDR1 LGHNA and CDR2 YSLEER. Trimming took off 0 bases at V and 9 bases at J, with 8 bases between the two ends. The CDR3 DNA is TGCGCCAGCAGCCAAGATCTTGGCCGGGAGCTGTTTTTT. Protein sequence: CASSQDLGRELFF.

This clonotype came up once. The rearrangement joins TRBV13 to TRBJ1-6; perhaps TRBD1 as D (5 bases). Germline CDR1 reads PRHDT; CDR2 reads FYEKMQ (reference sequence). The CDR3 runs to 15 residues. Between the trimmed V and J ends, which lost 4 bases and 7 bases, there was a span of 14 bases. The CDR3 loop is CASSWAGFLNSPLHF. CDR3 sequence (DNA): TGTGCCAGCAGCTGGGCAGGGTTCCTAAATTCACCCCTCCACTTT.

J is TRBJ2-7 and V is TRBV3-1, with D possibly TRBD2 on 5 matching bases. The CDR3 sequence is 16 residues long. Germline loops: CDR1 LGHDT, CDR2 YNNKEL (reference sequence). V lost 5 bases to trimming and J lost 3 bases, with 20 bases between them. CDR3 region: CASSTRTGFGVYEQYF. The DNA of the CDR3 is TGTGCCAGCAGCACCCGGACGGGATTCGGGGTCTACGAGCAGTACTTC.

CDR3 in amino acids: CASSLAGAQETQYF. The DNA for the CDR3 is TGTGCCAGCAGTTTAGCGGGGGCCCAAGAGACCCAGTACTTC. The chain couples TRBV12-3 or TRBV12-4 to TRBJ2-5; a weak D match, TRBD1 (6 bases). This CDR3 has 14 amino acids. The ends were cut back, 0 bases at V and 1 base at J, with 6 bases in the middle.

This chain connects TRBV2 to TRBJ2-2; 9 bases fit TRBD1. The CDR3 length is 16 residues. Germline lookup yields CDR1 SNHLY and CDR2 FYNNEI. Trimming removed 5 bases from V and 7 bases from J; junction bases left unmatched: 11. CDR3 sequence (DNA): TGTGCCAGCAGTAGCCGGGACAGGGTTTATGGCGGGGAGCTGTTTTTT. This sequence encodes CASSSRDRVYGGELFF. Supplemented by reference TRBV2 and TRBJ2-2, the full variable domain reads EPEVTQTPSHQVTQMGQEVILRCVPISNHLYFYWYRQILGQKVEFLVSFYNNEISEKSEIFDDQFSVERPDGSNFTLKIRSTKLEDSAMYFCASSSRDRVYGGELFFGEGSRLTVL.

J is TRBJ2-3 and V is TRBV20-1; D is undetermined. V was cut by 5 bases and J by 3 bases, with 3 bases left in between. The CDR3 has 10 residues. CDR1 and CDR2 (germline): DFQATT, SNEGSKA (reference sequence). The CDR3: CSAQTDTQYF. CDR3 sequence (DNA): TGCAGTGCTCAGACAGATACGCAGTATTTT.